The clone carrying this T cell receptor (beta chain) is medium-sized. As yet, its antigen is unknown. This sample is part of a study of neurological immune-mediated disorders. The study, taken as a whole, reports: Among 34 multiple sclerosis patients, 18 had repertoires that phylogenetic grouping placed in one related-CDR3 cluster, a possible signature.

The sorted libraries were made from some 1 million CD4+ or CD8+ T cells. Every sequencing run gave over 170 million TCR-beta sequences, taken from 15-18 subjects. TCRdb fed the 5' RACE reads into MiXCR, producing one record per CDR3 protein. The top ten clones hold around 13% of a sample with 10,000 to 12,000 distinct CDR3 sequences, around 21% of them seen once. The trim removed 5 bases at V and 2 bases at J, leaving 5 bases unmatched. Germline V gene lookup returns CDR1 SGHTA and CDR2 FQGNSA. The CDR3 is 17 amino acids. Sequencing input: CD8+ T cells from blood. This chain uses TRBV7-2 with TRBJ2-1; 14 bases match TRBD2. The TCR originated in a middle-aged woman with multiple sclerosis. CDR3 in amino acids: CASSRRLAGGTYNEQFF. CDR3 in DNA: TGTGCCAGCAGCAGGCGACTAGCGGGGGGGACCTACAATGAGCAGTTCTTC. Full variable domain (rest looked up from reference TRBV7-2 and TRBJ2-1): GAGVSQSPSNKVTEKGKDVELRCDPISGHTALYWYRQSLGQGLEFLIYFQGNSAPDKSGLPSDRFSAERTGGSVSTLTIQRTQQEDSAVYLCASSRRLAGGTYNEQFFGPGTRLTVL.